The 8 T cell receptor beta chains below come from one sample, sequenced in a study of blood T cell repertoires in COVID-19. Assay used: immunoSEQ multiplex PCR; TCRdb lists only in-frame clones, some missing. The sample yields 95,000 to 110,000 clones, about 80% seen once. The sample taken for sequencing was peripheral blood. These receptors all stem from a woman older than 75 with active or convalescent COVID-19.

This clone was seen a few times. This rearrangement joins TRBV19 to TRBJ1-4; possible D gene TRBD1, 5 bases. The germline V gene encodes CDR1 LNHDA and CDR2 SQIVND (reference sequence). Trimming cost V 4 bases and J 8 bases, with 14 bases left between them. This CDR3 comprises 14 residues. CDR3 sequence: CASSKGLSGEKLFF. In DNA, the CDR3 is TGTGCCAGTAGTAAGGGACTATCGGGGGAAAAACTGTTTTTT.

The chain couples TRBV6-5 to TRBJ1-2; D not resolved. There are 13 residues in the CDR3. The V end lost 7 bases, the J end lost 7 bases, and 16 bases lay between the germline ends. CDR1 is MNHEY, CDR2 SVGAGI, per germline. The CDR3 region has the DNA TGTGCCAGCAACCCCCAAGCTGGAGGTGGCTACACCTTC. This encodes CASNPQAGGGYTF.

Only one count was recorded for this clone. The J gene is TRBJ2-5, the V gene TRBV19; D gene uncertain. Germline loops: CDR1 LNHDA, CDR2 SQIVND (reference sequence). Trimming pared 6 bases from V and 0 bases from J, leaving 5 bases between. This CDR3 is built from 12 residues. The CDR3 DNA follows: TGTGCCAGTAGCCTAGACCAAGAGACCCAGTACTTC. Translating it yields CASSLDQETQYF.

This chain connects TRBV14 to TRBJ2-6; 9 bases fit TRBD1. V lost 2 bases and J lost 0; bases outside the gene matches: 8. Germline V gene lookup returns CDR1 SGHDN and CDR2 FVKESK. The CDR3 totals 19 residues. As DNA, the CDR3 is TGTGCCAGCAGCCAAATCACCGGGACAGGGCTCTCTGGGGCCAACGTCCTGACTTTC. This translates into CASSQITGTGLSGANVLTF.

This clone was found once. The genes are TRBV11-2 and TRBJ2-7; D possibly corresponds to TRBD2 (5 bases). The CDR3 sequence is 14 residues long. The V and J ends lost 2 bases and 0 bases respectively, with 8 bases between them. Germline loops: CDR1 SGHAT, CDR2 FQNNGV. The DNA of the CDR3 is TGTGCCAGCAGCTTATTAGGGAGCTCCTACGAGCAGTACTTC. Its translation: CASSLLGSSYEQYF.

The V and J genes are TRBV7-9 and TRBJ1-1; 7 bases fit TRBD1. There are 10 residues in the CDR3. Germline V gene data show CDR1 as SEHNR and CDR2 as FQNEAQ (reference sequence). The V segment lost 8 bases and the J segment 10 bases; nucleotides outside the gene matches: 4. The CDR3 protein is CASEQGTAFF. CDR3 nucleotides: TGTGCCAGCGAACAGGGGACAGCTTTCTTT.

The chain employs TRBV10-3 and TRBJ2-1, with 15 bases aligning to TRBD2. Germline CDR1 ENHRY, CDR2 SYGVKD. CDR3 length: 18 residues. With 5 bases clipped from V and 7 bases from J, the junction kept 12 bases outside the gene matches. CDR3 DNA sequence: TGTGCCATCAGTCCGGGACTAGCGGGAGGTCGGTCAGAGAATGAGCAGTTCTTC. This gives the protein CAISPGLAGGRSENEQFF.

This sequence joins TRBV18 and TRBJ2-5; 12 bases align to TRBD2. This CDR3 has 15 amino acids. V shed 3 bases, J shed 2 bases, and the junction held 1 base outside the gene matches. In germline, CDR1 is KGHSH, CDR2 LQKENI. The CDR3, as DNA: TGTGCCAGCTCACCGGGGACTAGCGGGCAAGAGACCCAGTACTTC. It encodes CASSPGTSGQETQYF. The variable domain in full, with the rest retrieved from reference TRBV18 and TRBJ2-5, is NAGVMQNPRHLVRRRGQEARLRCSPMKGHSHVYWYRQLPEEGLKFMVYLQKENIIDESGMPKERFSAEFPKEGPSILRIQQVVRGDSAAYFCASSPGTSGQETQYFGPGTRLLVL.